This T cell receptor (beta chain) was found in a study of T cell responses to AZD1222 COVID-19 vaccine. Study results and limitations: Only five to seven AZD1222 recipients were seropositive at baseline. Epitopes outside B.1.351 and B.1.1.7 mutated regions reportedly drew nearly half of spike TCRs.

CDR1 is MDHEN and CDR2 is SYDVKM in the germline V gene. The V end lost 3 bases, the J end lost 3 bases, and 18 bases lay between the germline ends. CDR3 length: 18 amino acids. Points on this clone: Its specificity is not known.

Profiled with immunoSEQ multiplex PCR; TCRdb holds only in-frame clones, not every one. This table has over 150,000 clones, over 75% appearing once. Sequenced material: peripheral blood, taken on day 0 of AZD1222 vaccination. V and J are TRBV28 and TRBJ2-6; D may be TRBD1 (5 bases). This receptor was identified in an adult in good health. Written as DNA, the CDR3 is TGTGCCAGCAGTTTTTGGGGCCGCAGGGTTGGTGGGGCCAACGTCCTGACTTTC. Translation: CASSFWGRRVGGANVLTF.